A selection of T cell receptor beta chains follows, all from one sample in a study of PD-1 blockade in classical Hodgkin lymphoma. Measured with immunoSEQ multiplex PCR; TCRdb has only the in-frame clones, and not every one. This sample yields about 47,000 clones, of which around 89% are seen a single time; about 14% belongs to the top ten. The specimen was peripheral blood mononuclear cells (PBMCs), collected before the fourth cycle of nivolumab. The receptor source for this set is a human donor with classical Hodgkin lymphoma. Each CDR3 is given without its conserved first and last residue. Each record gives: J gene, D gene, clone size, V gene, CDR3 protein. The D gene is left open where the match is weak. Expanded clones get a size class; other rows say once, few or many, or leave the size out.

>TRBJ1-1|.|.|TRBV6-5
ASRGGGNTEAF
>TRBJ2-7|TRBD2|.|TRBV18
ASSAGTSTYEQY
>TRBJ2-7|TRBD1|.|TRBV25-1
ATGQGGYEQY
>TRBJ1-2|.|.|TRBV5-1
ASSLSQGTANYGYT
>TRBJ1-2|TRBD1|.|TRBV10-2
ASSVWTGRDAAYGYT
>TRBJ1-5|TRBD1|.|TRBV2
ASSAQTGLNQPQH
>TRBJ1-5|.|.|TRBV9
ASSVGNSNQPQH
>TRBJ2-7|TRBD1|.|TRBV28
ASSFPRQGRQLYYEQY
>TRBJ2-3|TRBD1|.|TRBV5-1
ASSLGQGGDTQY
>TRBJ1-3|.|.|TRBV25-1
ATQQHSGNTIY
>TRBJ1-1|TRBD1|once|TRBV6-6
ASSGQGARFTEAF
>TRBJ2-6|.|.|TRBV28
ASIPTEGSSGANVLT
>TRBJ2-5|TRBD2|.|TRBV6-4
ASSVLAGGQETQY
>TRBJ2-7|.|.|TRBV6-5
ASTTAPGRHYEQY
>TRBJ2-4|TRBD2|.|TRBV19
ASSIGTSGRAANIQY
>TRBJ1-2|.|.|TRBV10-3
AIIHHYPGAYGYT
>TRBJ2-3|TRBD2|.|TRBV10-1
ASSESTWTSGRAQY
>TRBJ2-7|TRBD2|.|TRBV7-8
ASSPSSASGRFRYEQY
>TRBJ2-7|.|.|TRBV7-8
ASSPRARQHSSYEQY
>TRBJ1-6|TRBD1|.|TRBV10-2
ASTGTGAYNSPLH
>TRBJ2-1|.|.|TRBV11-3
ASSRPYKDYNEQF
>TRBJ2-1|.|.|TRBV7-9
ASSLPLRPNEQF
>TRBJ2-2|TRBD2|.|TRBV11-3
ASSFAGGTGELF
>TRBJ2-7|.|.|TRBV21-1
ASDEQY
>TRBJ2-2|.|.|TRBV7-8
ASSAASTGELF
>TRBJ2-1|.|.|TRBV9
ASSVAGRDEQF
>TRBJ2-7|.|.|TRBV5-1
ASSLEARPYEQY
>TRBJ1-2|.|.|TRBV6-1
ASSEATGDGYT
>TRBJ2-7|.|.|TRBV4-2
ASSQDPAGVPYEQY
>TRBJ1-1|.|.|TRBV5-1
ASSAQGITEAF
>TRBJ2-5|.|.|TRBV10-3
AISEKETQY
>TRBJ2-7|.|.|TRBV7-9
ASSLPGDVYEQY
>TRBJ1-2|.|once|TRBV28
ASSPLDGGYGYT
>TRBJ2-7|.|.|TRBV7-6
ASSLAVRGGGEQY
>TRBJ2-7|.|.|TRBV13
ASSPPAAYEQY
>TRBJ2-3|.|.|TRBV5-1
ASSSDSKTTNTQY
>TRBJ2-7|.|.|TRBV7-9
ASSLAPLEGVEQY
>TRBJ1-3|TRBD1|.|TRBV7-9
ASSFADRWPVGTTIY
>TRBJ2-1|TRBD2|few|TRBV6-5
AAGEGSSYNEQF
>TRBJ1-3|TRBD1|.|TRBV5-1
ASSSGQGGNTIY